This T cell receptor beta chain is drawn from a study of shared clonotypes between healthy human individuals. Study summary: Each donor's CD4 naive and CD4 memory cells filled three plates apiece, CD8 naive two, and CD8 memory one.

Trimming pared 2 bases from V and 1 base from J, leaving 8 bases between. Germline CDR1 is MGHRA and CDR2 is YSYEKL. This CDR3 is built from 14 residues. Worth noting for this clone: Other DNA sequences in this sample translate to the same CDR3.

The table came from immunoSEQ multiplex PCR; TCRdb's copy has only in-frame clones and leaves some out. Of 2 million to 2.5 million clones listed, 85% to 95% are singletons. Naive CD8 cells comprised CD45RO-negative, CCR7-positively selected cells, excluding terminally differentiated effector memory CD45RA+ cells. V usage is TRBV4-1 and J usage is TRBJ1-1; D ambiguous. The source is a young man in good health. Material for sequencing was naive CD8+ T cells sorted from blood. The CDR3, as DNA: TGCGCCAGCAGCCAACTCGGGAGGAACACTGAAGCTTTCTTT. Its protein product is CASSQLGRNTEAFF.